A selection of T cell receptor beta chains follows, all from one sample in a study of cytomegalovirus exposure and HLA in healthy donors. The assay was immunoSEQ multiplex PCR, and TCRdb's table has in-frame clones only and misses some. The sample contains some 170,000 clones, more than 75% of which appear only once. The sample comprised PBMCs. The receptor source for this set is a man aged 18 to 35 in good health and CMV-seropositive. Each CDR3 is given without its conserved first and last residue. The order of the fields is J gene, V gene, CDR3 protein.

>TRBJ2-3|TRBV2
ARTGGIIDTQY
>TRBJ2-2|TRBV2
ASRRGASDTGELF
>TRBJ2-1|TRBV28
ASSWLAGGGRDNEQF
>TRBJ1-1|TRBV19
ASGPGNTEAF
>TRBJ2-5|TRBV6-4
ASSETSGGTETQY
>TRBJ1-1|TRBV7-9
ASSIPGNTEAF
>TRBJ2-1|TRBV28
ATLTGQGAGEQF
>TRBJ2-7|TRBV9
ASSPRGIAGVDEQY
>TRBJ1-1|TRBV5-4
ASSIQGAKNTEAF
>TRBJ2-5|TRBV7-9
ASSVKLAGVLYQETQY
>TRBJ2-7|TRBV6-6
ASSYFGTGSYEQY
>TRBJ2-5|TRBV27
ASTAMGRGRETQY
>TRBJ2-3|TRBV4-3
ASSPTSGGYTQY
>TRBJ2-2|TRBV4-1
ASSQEWQGATGELF
>TRBJ2-1|TRBV5-6
ASIAQAFSYNEQF
>TRBJ1-5|TRBV6-6
ASSLGEVQPQH
>TRBJ2-5|TRBV7-3
ASSSHRGETQY
>TRBJ2-2|TRBV28
ASRNAGLAGGGELF
>TRBJ1-1|TRBV27
ASSYVPPLTGVNTEAF
>TRBJ2-3|TRBV6-1
ASTLTGGRTDTQY
>TRBJ2-1|TRBV18
ASSPRGGVSYNEQF
>TRBJ1-1|TRBV7-9
ASSLGTVSTEAF
>TRBJ2-1|TRBV28
ASNNGEIGEQF
>TRBJ1-1|TRBV5-4
ASTGGPQQAQAF
>TRBJ2-1|TRBV5-4
ASSELSSYNEQF
>TRBJ2-2|TRBV28
ASSYWTGGVELF
>TRBJ2-3|TRBV7-3
ASSPSTGDTQY
>TRBJ2-1|TRBV7-9
ASSLGREEVHEQF
>TRBJ2-5|TRBV4-3
ASSQDLAGGQETQY
>TRBJ1-4|TRBV29-1
SVEDRVQGAEKLF
>TRBJ2-5|TRBV5-1
ASSFRGGARETQY
>TRBJ2-5|TRBV15
ATSRRLAGQETQY
>TRBJ2-2|TRBV5-1
ASSLLTGTGELF
>TRBJ2-3|TRBV6-6
ASSYGLAGGGDTQY
>TRBJ2-1|TRBV9
ASSALPVREFNEQF
>TRBJ2-1|TRBV11-3
ASSLTGGWNEQF
>TRBJ1-1|TRBV27
ASSDTGVYTEAF
>TRBJ2-1|TRBV19
ASSKGVYNEQF
>TRBJ2-7|TRBV7-2
ASSGQGYEQY
>TRBJ2-6|TRBV4-3
ASSQDDGSGANVLT
>TRBJ2-7|TRBV6-5
ASSQRQGGLYEQY
>TRBJ2-5|TRBV6-5
ASSYGGGAGTQY
>TRBJ2-1|TRBV29-1
SVANLLSYNEQF
>TRBJ2-7|TRBV13
ATRGAGGPNEQY
>TRBJ2-1|TRBV5-1
ASSLVSQGNPYNEQF
>TRBJ2-7|TRBV10-3
AISGGAYEQY
>TRBJ2-7|TRBV4-2
ASSQGIGGMYEQY
>TRBJ1-5|TRBV28
ASSFRGDQPQH
>TRBJ1-5|TRBV7-2
ASSSTVNQPQH
>TRBJ2-5|TRBV2
ASSQRLAGVGETQY
>TRBJ2-3|TRBV7-2
ASSLPGTPGADTQY
>TRBJ2-2|TRBV10-3
AIRETGGLTGELF
>TRBJ2-7|TRBV7-2
ASRERGGPGEQY
>TRBJ1-4|TRBV27
ASSFQGGKLF